This T cell receptor beta chain was observed in a study of blood T cell repertoires in COVID-19. Study overall: Whether acute or convalescent, the COVID-19 samples came from the United States, Italy and Spain. Sample material is recorded as cDNA or gDNA derived from T cells, B-cell-depleted T cells, or PBMCs.

The authors' processing: Amplifying reference gene primers gave estimates of nucleated cell counts. Only in-frame clones appear in the TCRdb table, and some are missing; sequencing was by immunoSEQ multiplex PCR. V and J calls plus clone size are reproduced from that table; the DNA served to infer D and trimming. Counted here are roughly 75,000 clones, roughly 80% occurring once; the ten biggest clones make up roughly 27%. Deletions cut 0 bases from V and 5 bases from J, with 9 bases between. The CDR3 has 14 residues. CDR1 and CDR2 (germline): MNHNS, SASEGT. The clonotype originates from a man in his sixties or seventies with acute or convalescent COVID-19. The gene calls are TRBV6-1 and TRBJ2-3, with a weak D call TRBD2 (5 bases). Sequenced: peripheral blood. The CDR3 reads CASSEAGVGDTQYF. CDR3 DNA sequence: TGTGCCAGCAGTGAAGCGGGAGTTGGAGATACGCAGTATTTT.